Sequencing of this T cell receptor beta chain was carried out in a study of cytomegalovirus exposure and HLA in healthy donors (dated by TCRdb to about 2017). About the investigation overall: According to an earlier analysis of 550 to 700 of the donors, about 190 million T cells yielded some 120 million unique TCR beta sequences and approximately 300 Gb of sequence data. Both class I and class II loci were covered by HLA typing, at four-digit resolution. A separate validation cohort of approximately 130 different subjects was used in addition to the 666-subject first cohort. The number of typed donors differed by locus: about 629-640 for A, B, C, DRB1 and DQB1; 500 to 550 for DQA1; some 590 for DPA1; and some 430 for DPB1. All discovery cohort repertoires had been generated on a single sequencing platform. The study used immunosequencing to profile the T cell repertoires of 670 or so subjects and linked those repertoires to cytomegalovirus serostatus. Alongside the repertoire data, information on donor age, sex, ethnicity and CMV serostatus was compiled. A later analysis re-examined previously published TCR beta repertoires from about 670 donors and added high-resolution HLA genotyping to investigate patterns of TCR occurrence. In an earlier analysis of 587 of the donors, high-throughput TCR beta sequencing was used to judge whether each TCR beta V gene segment behaved as functional or pseudogenic. Roughly 300 gigabases of sequencing data and approximately 91 million unique TCR sequences made up an early release that covered approximately 620 HLA-typed donors. The aim of the study was to test whether cataloging public T cell receptors could identify signatures of past pathogen exposure. In a later genetic analysis, genome-wide SNP genotypes for about three fifths of the 666 donors were used, and that subset was treated as a discovery cohort. The genetic ancestry cluster associated with self-reported Caucasian donors included 70% to 85% of the 398 genotyped donors. Four to six DR-DQ haplotypes were handled as single units for association and clustering, since linkage in the cohort was strong. The later analysis used no new phenotypic data to find candidate immune exposures, relying instead on TCR beta sequences and their occurrence across donors. The study combined high-throughput TCR immunosequencing, statistical association of individual TCRs with disease status, and machine learning to predict cytomegalovirus infection status. Among about 410 genotyped donors of the cohort, an average of around 250,000 unique TCR beta nucleotide sequences was sequenced per donor, of which about 18% were non-productive. Overall study results and their limits: CMV serostatus was the only immune exposure information available for the cohort. A later genetic analysis reported fewer N-insertions in productive TCRs among donors in an Asian-associated ancestry cluster than the 666-donor mean. According to a later analysis, most CMV-associated TCR beta chains appeared to be HLA-restricted, and the HLA associations seemed to be driven largely by CMV exposure. Because HLA typing was unavailable for some donors at each locus, only the typed subset was used in association tests. A further reported finding was that TCR beta sequences accurately predicted the HLA-A and HLA-B alleles for most subjects in the first cohort. The earlier analysis of 450 to 700 of the donors excluded approximately 17 rarely observed V segments, including chromosome 9 orphons, because counts were too low. Most TCR sequences were seen in very few donors, while some public TCRs were found in many individuals. A cluster of highly shared sequence variants was judged likely to be a technical artifact of the sequencing pipeline. The 87-base-pair reads could not distinguish some IMGT-functional V segments, including TRBV6-2 and TRBV6-3, so those segments were excluded. In a later analysis, several top co-occurrence clusters were reported to appear linked to parvovirus B19, influenza, CMV and Epstein-Barr virus. V-gene and J-gene trimming of TCR beta chains was associated with a missense DCLRE1C variant in a later genetic analysis, and the association was replicated in an independent cohort. A total of about 150 TCR beta chains were listed by the study as associated with cytomegalovirus. Broadly in line with IMGT annotations, most TCR beta V segments showed up in productive rearrangements about 90% or about 30% of the time in an earlier analysis of around 600 of the donors. A later analysis associated about 17,000 TCR beta sequences with specific HLA alleles at a false discovery rate of 0.05. In vitro tests confirmed that a few of the cytomegalovirus-associated TCR beta chains recognize cytomegalovirus antigens. The cohort was sequenced for TCR beta chains only, and without alpha or paired-chain data the features that could be detected were limited. Presence/absence analyses assumed roughly uniform sequencing depth across donors, an assumption that may not hold. Correlated functional status among segregating V segments might be attributable to linkage disequilibrium, but an unknown experimental factor could not be ruled out. In a later analysis, TCR association rates were found to vary across HLA loci, with the most associated TCRs seen for DRB1 alleles and the fewest for HLA-C alleles. Cytomegalovirus status was reported to be diagnosed by the classifier with high specificity and sensitivity in both the original and validation cohorts. Compared with equally common non-associated chains, HLA-associated TCR beta chains in a later analysis were more clonally expanded and had lower generation probabilities. Strong co-occurrence of HLA alleles, especially DR and DQ, made assigning TCR associations to individual alleles difficult. It was suggested by the authors that the approach could potentially be generalized to other disease states and immunological phenotypes.

Details on this clone: The clone's antigen remains unknown. Per-base quality was not reported, and no clone a single base away is much larger than it.

The cohort consisted of 666 healthy bone marrow donors. At the time of sampling, every cohort member was nominally healthy, though immune exposures that went unrecorded were likely present. The donor was CMV seropositive and was included in the group of almost 300 seropositive cohort members. Every donor gave a peripheral blood sample, and the peripheral blood mononuclear cells from that sample were used for TCR beta sequencing. The Qiagen DNeasy Blood Extraction Kit was used to extract genomic DNA from the blood cell samples. Library preparation was by the immunoSEQ multiplex PCR assay. For the multiplex PCR, a mixture combining 60 forward primers for TCR Vbeta segments and 13 reverse primers for TCR Jbeta segments was used. The CDR3 region of rearranged TCR beta genes was amplified from genomic DNA with a multiplex PCR assay. The amplified TCR beta libraries were sequenced on the Illumina HiSeq System as 87-base-pair reads. The authors processed their data as follows. Across the roughly 600 repertoires, a later analysis counted some 81 million unique TCR beta chains, approximately 10 million of which were shared by at least two donors. A nearest-neighbor algorithm error-corrected the raw reads and collapsed the reads into unique sequences, merging closely related sequences to remove PCR and sequencing errors. To assign V, D and J gene segments, CDR3 sequences were aligned to IMGT reference sequences. For a sequence to be retained, a match of at least six nucleotides to both a V gene segment and a J gene segment was required. A rearrangement was called productive if the CDR3 had no stop codons and remained in frame with V and J, and every other rearrangement was called non-productive. Following IMGT convention, CDR3 was defined as the stretch from the second conserved V-encoded cysteine up to the conserved J-encoded phenylalanine. Sequences without an unambiguous match to a single V gene segment were excluded from the earlier analysis of several hundred of the donors. An earlier analysis of some 610 of the donors called V segments functional above 56.7% productive rearrangements and segregating when the between-donor standard deviation exceeded 5%. A statistical classification framework was built for diagnosing cytomegalovirus status from the catalog of TCR beta chain sequences. In a later analysis, TCR nucleotide sequences were compared against IMGT/GENE-DB human TR gene sequences so that V and J genes could be assigned. Using the TCRdist pipeline, a later analysis assigned CDR3 sequences along with most-parsimonious VDJ recombination scenarios. In a later analysis, each TCR beta chain was defined by its CDR3 amino acid sequence together with its V-gene family, and reads without a unique V-gene family were excluded. A later analysis removed 592 highly shared, low-generation-probability nucleotide sequences to deal with suspected cross-contamination and a sequencing artifact. In a later analysis, a clonal expansion index for each public chain was calculated from normalized within-repertoire ranks of inferred template counts. In a later analysis, generation probabilities were computed using a VDJ recombination model fitted to out-of-frame rearrangements, and the results were checked against IGoR. Hypergeometric tests were used in a later analysis to score TCR-TCR, TCR-HLA and TCR-CMV co-occurrence, with a repertoire-size bias correction applied to the TCR pairs. A later analysis estimated false discovery rates by permuting HLA or CMV assignments 20 times. A later analysis grouped co-occurring TCRs with DBSCAN, adding TCRdist sequence similarity when clustering within HLA-allele-positive subsets. Co-occurrence clustering excluded repertoires with fewer than 30,000 or more than 120,000 public chains, plus five with anomalous nucleotide sharing. Sourced from immuneACCESS, this table was stored by TCRdb with only in-frame sequences that have V and J called. A share of the clones is absent; for the studies checked, an unresolved V gene accounts for under half, and the remainder has no known explanation. V and J calls and clone size are copied from that table; D and trimming were computed from the DNA. In this sample the table shows approximately 140,000 clones, 55% to 75% of which occur a single time. The ten top clones hold around 7.1% of the sample.

CDR1 LNHNV and CDR2 YYDKDF were looked up in the germline V gene (reference sequence). Trimming leaves V shorter by 0 bases and J shorter by 9 bases, with the junction holding 7 bases beyond the gene matches. The CDR3 measures 17 amino acids from cysteine to phenylalanine. The DNA shown is the 51-base CDR3, in frame from base 1. The TCR originated in a woman in her sixties or seventies in good health and CMV-seropositive. The sequencing sample was made of PBMCs. The chain is encoded by TRBV15 joined to TRBJ2-1; 14 bases in the middle match TRBD2. The nucleotides read TGTGCCACCAGCAGAGATCGGGGACTAGCGGGAGAGGGTGAGCAGTTCTTC. Its translation is CATSRDRGLAGEGEQFF.